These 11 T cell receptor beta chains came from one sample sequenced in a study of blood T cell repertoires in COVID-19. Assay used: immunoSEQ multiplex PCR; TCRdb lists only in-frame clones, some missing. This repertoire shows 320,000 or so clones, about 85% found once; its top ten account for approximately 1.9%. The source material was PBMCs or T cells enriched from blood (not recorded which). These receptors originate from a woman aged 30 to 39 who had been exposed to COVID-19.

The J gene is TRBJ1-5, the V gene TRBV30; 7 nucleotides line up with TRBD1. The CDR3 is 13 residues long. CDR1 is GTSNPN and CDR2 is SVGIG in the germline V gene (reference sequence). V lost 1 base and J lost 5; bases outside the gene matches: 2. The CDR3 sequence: CAWSAGQYQPQHF. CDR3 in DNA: TGTGCCTGGAGTGCGGGACAGTATCAGCCCCAGCATTTT.

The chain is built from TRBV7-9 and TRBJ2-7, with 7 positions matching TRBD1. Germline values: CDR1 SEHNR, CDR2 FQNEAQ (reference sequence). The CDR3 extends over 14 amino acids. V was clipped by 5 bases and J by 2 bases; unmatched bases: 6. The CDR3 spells CASSRTGATYEQYF. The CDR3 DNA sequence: TGTGCCAGCAGCAGGACAGGAGCCACCTACGAGCAGTACTTC.

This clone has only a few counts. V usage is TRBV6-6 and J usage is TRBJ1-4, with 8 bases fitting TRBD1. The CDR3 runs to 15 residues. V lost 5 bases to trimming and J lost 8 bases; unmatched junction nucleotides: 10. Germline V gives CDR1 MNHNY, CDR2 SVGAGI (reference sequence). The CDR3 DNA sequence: TGTGCCAGCAGTAAGATCCCGGGACAGGAGGAAAAACTGTTTTTT. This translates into CASSKIPGQEEKLFF.

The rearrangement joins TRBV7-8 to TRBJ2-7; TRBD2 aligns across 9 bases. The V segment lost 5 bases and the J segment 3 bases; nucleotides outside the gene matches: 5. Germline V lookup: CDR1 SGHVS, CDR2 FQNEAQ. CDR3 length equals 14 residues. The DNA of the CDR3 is TGTGCCAGCAGCAGCGGGGGGCAAGGCTACGAGCAGTACTTC. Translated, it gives CASSSGGQGYEQYF.

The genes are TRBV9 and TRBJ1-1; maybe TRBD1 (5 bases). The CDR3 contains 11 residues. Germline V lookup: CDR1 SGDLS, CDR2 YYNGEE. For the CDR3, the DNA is TGTGCAAGCGCCAGGGACACTGAAGCTTTCTTT. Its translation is CASARDTEAFF.

The CDR3 bases are TGTGCCAGCAAACAGGGTATATCGATGAACACTGAAGCTTTCTTT. It is translated as CASKQGISMNTEAFF. The chain employs TRBV19 and TRBJ1-1; possible D gene TRBD1, 6 bases. CDR3 length equals 15 residues. V lost 9 bases and J lost 0, with 17 bases in between. Germline V gene lookup returns CDR1 LNHDA and CDR2 SQIVND (reference sequence).

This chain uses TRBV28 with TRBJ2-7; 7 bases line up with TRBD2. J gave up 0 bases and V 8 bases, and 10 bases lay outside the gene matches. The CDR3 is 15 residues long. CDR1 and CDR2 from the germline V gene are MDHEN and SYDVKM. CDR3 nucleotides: TGTGCCAGCGATTCTGGGGGGGGACTCTCCTACGAGCAGTACTTC. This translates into CASDSGGGLSYEQYF.

Here the CDR3 reads CASSQDPGRGNEKLFF. The CDR3, as DNA: TGCGCCAGCAGCCAAGATCCCGGACGGGGTAATGAAAAACTGTTTTTT. The chain links TRBV4-1 to TRBJ1-4, with D hard to call. The CDR3 is 16 residues long. Germline CDR1 MGHRA, CDR2 YSYEKL. V was shortened by 0 bases and J by 4 bases, with 12 bases between the two germline ends.

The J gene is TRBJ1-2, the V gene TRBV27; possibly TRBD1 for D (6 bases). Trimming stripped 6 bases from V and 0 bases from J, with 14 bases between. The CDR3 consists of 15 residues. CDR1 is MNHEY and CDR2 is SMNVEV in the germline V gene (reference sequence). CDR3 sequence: CASRGHRWPNYGYTF. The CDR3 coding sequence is TGTGCCAGCAGGGGACACCGGTGGCCTAACTATGGCTACACCTTC.

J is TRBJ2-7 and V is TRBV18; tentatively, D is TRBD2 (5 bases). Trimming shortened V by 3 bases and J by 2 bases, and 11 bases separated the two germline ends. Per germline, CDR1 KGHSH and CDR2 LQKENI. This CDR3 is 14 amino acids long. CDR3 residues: CASSPVDGTYEQYF. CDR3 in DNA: TGTGCCAGCTCACCGGTGGACGGGACCTACGAGCAGTACTTC.

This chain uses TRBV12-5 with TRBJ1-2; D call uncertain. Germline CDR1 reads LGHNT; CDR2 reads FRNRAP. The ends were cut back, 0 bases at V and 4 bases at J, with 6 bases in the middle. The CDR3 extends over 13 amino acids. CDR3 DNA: TGTGCTAGTGGTTTGGTACGGAGCTATGGCTACACCTTC. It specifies CASGLVRSYGYTF.